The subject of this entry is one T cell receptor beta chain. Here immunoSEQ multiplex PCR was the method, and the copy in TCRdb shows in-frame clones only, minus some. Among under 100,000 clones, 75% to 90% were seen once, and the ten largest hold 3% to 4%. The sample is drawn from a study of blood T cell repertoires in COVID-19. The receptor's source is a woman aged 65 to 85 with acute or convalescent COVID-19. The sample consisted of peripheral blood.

CDR3 sequence (DNA): TGTGCCAGCAAGAAACAGATAAACACTGAAGCTTTCTTT. Translation: CASKKQINTEAFF. The J gene is TRBJ1-1, the V gene TRBV6-5; no clear D gene. The germline CDR1 and CDR2 sequences are MNHEY and SVGAGI. V dropped 7 bases and J dropped 2 bases, with 11 bases sitting between them. The CDR3 totals 13 residues.